Listed below are T cell receptor beta chains from one sample, sequenced in a study of T cells in localized non-small cell lung cancer. Using immunoSEQ multiplex PCR, the repertoire was profiled, and TCRdb retains in-frame clones only, with some absent. This sample yields about 31,000 clones, of which roughly 87% are seen a single time; around 4.2% belongs to the top ten. This specimen was peripheral blood mononuclear cells, taken before any cancer treatment. The source of these receptors is a woman between 35 and 75 years old with stage III lung adenocarcinoma. The CDR3 runs from the conserved cysteine through the conserved F or W. Each record gives: D gene, V gene, J gene, clone size, CDR3 DNA, CDR3 protein. The D gene is left open where the match is weak. The size of a clone is reported for some rows only, either as once, few or many, or as a class for expanded clones.

D: TRBD1
V: TRBV7-2
J: TRBJ1-2
size: NA
DNA: TGTGCCAGCAGCCGAACCCCTCGACAGGGAGGGTATGGCTACACCTTC
CDR3: CASSRTPRQGGYGYTF

D: TRBD1
V: TRBV18
J: TRBJ1-2
size: NA
DNA: TGTGCCAGCTCACCACAGGGGGCCGATGGCTACACCTTC
CDR3: CASSPQGADGYTF

D: NA
V: TRBV23-1
J: TRBJ1-5
size: NA
DNA: TGCGCCAGCAGTGCCAGACAGCCAAATCAGCCCCAGCATTTT
CDR3: CASSARQPNQPQHF

D: NA
V: TRBV2
J: TRBJ1-1
size: NA
DNA: TGTGCCAGCAGGGACGGCTCTTTGAGCACTGAAGCTTTCTTT
CDR3: CASRDGSLSTEAFF

D: TRBD1
V: TRBV7-9
J: TRBJ1-1
size: NA
DNA: TGTGCCAGCAGCTTAGTCGGGGGGACAGTCAGGTCTGGTCCCACTGAAGCTTTCTTT
CDR3: CASSLVGGTVRSGPTEAFF

D: NA
V: TRBV18
J: TRBJ1-2
size: NA
DNA: TGTGCCAGCTCACCGGGGCAGGGGAATGGCTACACCTTC
CDR3: CASSPGQGNGYTF

D: NA
V: TRBV7-2
J: TRBJ1-2
size: NA
DNA: TGTGCCAGCAGCTTAGCAGGCAGGGACTATGGCTACACCTTC
CDR3: CASSLAGRDYGYTF

D: TRBD2
V: TRBV5-1
J: TRBJ2-1
size: NA
DNA: TGCGCCAGCAGCTCTGGACTAGCGGGAGGGCTGAATGAGCAGTTCTTC
CDR3: CASSSGLAGGLNEQFF

D: NA
V: TRBV5-4
J: TRBJ1-2
size: NA
DNA: TGTGCCAGCAGCCCGACCTTCGGTACTAACTATGGCTACACCTTC
CDR3: CASSPTFGTNYGYTF

D: NA
V: TRBV28
J: TRBJ1-3
size: NA
DNA: TGTGCCAGCAGGTCGCCGGGAAACACCATATATTTT
CDR3: CASRSPGNTIYF

D: NA
V: TRBV7-3
J: TRBJ2-3
size: once
DNA: TGTGCCAGCAGCTTCAAATTCAGCAGTAGCACAGATACGCAGTATTTT
CDR3: CASSFKFSSSTDTQYF

D: TRBD1
V: TRBV11-2
J: TRBJ2-1
size: NA
DNA: TGTGCCAGCAGCTTAGGCCGAAAAAGGGCAGGGGGCTCCTACAATGAGCAGTTCTTC
CDR3: CASSLGRKRAGGSYNEQFF

D: NA
V: TRBV9
J: TRBJ1-5
size: NA
DNA: TGTGCCAGCAGCGTAGGGCTGTCGGGTCAGCCCCAGCATTTT
CDR3: CASSVGLSGQPQHF

D: TRBD2
V: TRBV4-2
J: TRBJ2-5
size: NA
DNA: TGTGCCAGCAGCCAAGACCCCGGGGGGAGGGGAGAGACCCAGTACTTC
CDR3: CASSQDPGGRGETQYF

D: NA
V: TRBV6-1
J: TRBJ2-7
size: once
DNA: TGTGCCAGCACTTCGGACGGGAGCTCCTACGAGCAGTACTTC
CDR3: CASTSDGSSYEQYF

D: NA
V: TRBV10-2
J: TRBJ1-4
size: NA
DNA: TGCGCCAGCAGCCCCTCGGGGGGAACTAATGAAAAACTGTTTTTT
CDR3: CASSPSGGTNEKLFF

D: NA
V: TRBV4-2
J: TRBJ2-7
size: medium-sized
DNA: TGTGCCAGCAGCCAAGATGCGGGACAGCCCTACGAGCAGTACTTC
CDR3: CASSQDAGQPYEQYF

D: NA
V: TRBV6-6
J: TRBJ2-3
size: NA
DNA: TGTGCCAGCAGTCGGGTCAGGCTCACAGATACGCAGTATTTT
CDR3: CASSRVRLTDTQYF

D: NA
V: TRBV10-2
J: TRBJ2-2
size: NA
DNA: TGCGCCAGCAGGCCCGTAGGGGCGAACACCGGGGAGCTGTTTTTT
CDR3: CASRPVGANTGELFF

D: NA
V: TRBV2
J: TRBJ2-1
size: NA
DNA: TGTGCCAACTCACAGGGGGGGTCCTACAATGAGCAGTTCTTC
CDR3: CANSQGGSYNEQFF

D: TRBD1
V: TRBV2
J: TRBJ1-1
size: few
DNA: TGTGCCAGCAGTCAAGGCGCCAGGGGGCGCGGTGACGCTGAAGCTTTCTTT
CDR3: CASSQGARGRGDAEAFF

D: NA
V: TRBV7-9
J: TRBJ1-6
size: NA
DNA: TGTGCCAGCAGCTTAGAGAGAGATTCACCCCTCCACTTT
CDR3: CASSLERDSPLHF

D: TRBD2
V: TRBV7-2
J: TRBJ2-3
size: NA
DNA: TGTGCCAGCAGCTTCCTTTCTAGCGGGGGGCGCGCAGATACGCAGTATTTT
CDR3: CASSFLSSGGRADTQYF

D: NA
V: TRBV2
J: TRBJ1-1
size: few
DNA: TGTGCCAGCAGTGAAAGGGCGTGGACTGAAGCTTTCTTT
CDR3: CASSERAWTEAFF

D: NA
V: TRBV7-6
J: TRBJ2-1
size: NA
DNA: TGTGCCAGCAGCCTCCAACAGGGTTCAGTCTACAATGAGCAGTTCTTC
CDR3: CASSLQQGSVYNEQFF

D: TRBD2
V: TRBV5-1
J: TRBJ2-1
size: NA
DNA: TGCGCCAGCAGCCCGCTAGCGGGAGACAATGAGCAGTTCTTC
CDR3: CASSPLAGDNEQFF

D: TRBD2
V: TRBV11-2
J: TRBJ2-5
size: NA
DNA: TGTGCCAGCAGCGCCCCACTAGCGGGGGGGTCGGAGACCCAGTACTTC
CDR3: CASSAPLAGGSETQYF

D: NA
V: TRBV4-3
J: TRBJ2-5
size: NA
DNA: TGCGCCAGCAGCCAAGTACCCCAAGAGACCCAGTACTTC
CDR3: CASSQVPQETQYF

D: NA
V: TRBV28
J: TRBJ1-2
size: few
DNA: TGTGCCAGCAGTTCCTCCGCCTCAGGATTCGAGGCGGGGAGTGGCTACACCTTC
CDR3: CASSSSASGFEAGSGYTF